These 32 T cell receptor beta chains came from one sample sequenced in a study of shared clonotypes between healthy human individuals. TCRdb keeps only in-frame clones here, not all; method: immunoSEQ multiplex PCR. Of 700,000 to 950,000 clones listed, 90% to 98% are singletons. It was CD45RO-negative cells, positively selected for CCR7, that made up naive CD8 cells, with terminally differentiated effector memory CD45RA+ cells excluded. Sequencing was carried out using naive CD8+ T cells sorted from blood. These receptors all come from a man aged 25-40 years in good health.

The chain combines TRBV7-9 with TRBJ2-2, with D perhaps TRBD2 (5 bases). Germline V lookup: CDR1 SEHNR, CDR2 FQNEAQ (reference sequence). Deletions cut 5 bases from V and 2 bases from J, with 12 bases between. CDR3 size: 15 residues. As DNA, the CDR3 is TGTGCCAGCAGCCCTCCTCGGGGAAACACCGGGGAGCTGTTTTTT. The encoded protein is CASSPPRGNTGELFF.

The chain uses TRBV11-2 and TRBJ2-7; 9 bases map to TRBD2. Germline V gene data show CDR1 as SGHAT and CDR2 as FQNNGV. The J segment lost 7 bases and the V segment lost 5 bases, leaving 12 bases of the junction unmatched. CDR3 length: 15 residues. The DNA for the CDR3 is TGTGCCAGCAGCGCTCCGGGACTAGCAGGAAGGGAGCAGTACTTC. Its translation: CASSAPGLAGREQYF.

This chain joins TRBV7-8 and TRBJ1-2; 8 nucleotides align to TRBD1. CDR1 and CDR2 (germline): SGHVS, FQNEAQ. Trimming removed 5 bases from V and 3 bases from J; junction bases left unmatched: 5. The CDR3 extends over 14 amino acids. CDR3 nucleotide sequence: TGTGCCAGCAGCCCAGTGACAGGGGACTATGGCTACACCTTC. Residues: CASSPVTGDYGYTF.

V and J are TRBV9 and TRBJ1-5; D ambiguous. Trimming removed 0 bases from V and 3 bases from J, with 7 bases in between. The germline gives CDR1 SGDLS, CDR2 YYNGEE. CDR3 size: 14 residues. The DNA for the CDR3 is TGTGCCAGCAGCGTAGGGCCGGTCAATCAGCCCCAGCATTTT. As protein: CASSVGPVNQPQHF. Full variable domain (missing parts from reference TRBV9 and TRBJ1-5): DSGVTQTPKHLITATGQRVTLRCSPRSGDLSVYWYQQSLDQGLQFLIQYYNGEERAKGNILERFSAQQFPDLHSELNLSSLELGDSALYFCASSVGPVNQPQHFGDGTRLSIL.

This sequence joins TRBV27 and TRBJ2-7, with D unclear. Germline CDR1 reads MNHEY; CDR2 reads SMNVEV (reference sequence). V was trimmed by 1 base and J by 0 bases, leaving 7 bases between them. The CDR3 contains 14 residues. CDR3: CASSLYTDSYEQYF. DNA of the CDR3: TGTGCCAGCAGTTTATATACTGACTCCTACGAGCAGTACTTC.

This chain uses TRBV7-9 with TRBJ2-1; TRBD1 agrees at 9 bases. Trimming removed 3 bases from V and 8 bases from J; junction bases left unmatched: 5. The CDR3 sequence is 14 residues long. CDR1 and CDR2 from the germline V gene are SEHNR and FQNEAQ (reference sequence). In DNA form, the CDR3 reads TGTGCCAGCAGCTTTCCGGGACAGGGATATGAGCAGTTCTTC. Translated: CASSFPGQGYEQFF.

This sequence joins TRBV7-9 and TRBJ2-7, with D unclear. Trimming removed 5 bases at V and 3 bases at J, with 8 bases between. CDR3 length: 12 amino acids. Germline V lookup: CDR1 SEHNR, CDR2 FQNEAQ (reference sequence). The CDR3 reads CASSPTHYEQYF. CDR3 coding DNA: TGTGCCAGCAGCCCCACCCACTACGAGCAGTACTTC.

This clone occurred once. The chain has TRBV5-1 and TRBJ2-1; D might be TRBD2 (5 bases). Trimming left V 0 bases short and J 8 bases short, with 15 bases between. The germline CDR1 and CDR2 sequences are SGHRS and YFSETQ. The length of the CDR3 is 15 residues. The chain's CDR3 is CASSLGTFGFDEQFF. CDR3 DNA sequence: TGCGCCAGCAGCTTGGGGACTTTTGGTTTCGATGAGCAGTTCTTC. Full variable domain (remainder filled in from reference TRBV5-1 and TRBJ2-1): KAGVTQTPRYLIKTRGQQVTLSCSPISGHRSVSWYQQTPGQGLQFLFEYFSETQRNKGNFPGRFSGRQFSNSRSEMNVSTLELGDSALYLCASSLGTFGFDEQFFGPGTRLTVL.

This chain links TRBV11-2 with TRBJ2-1, with TRBD2 matching over 7 bases. CDR1 is SGHAT and CDR2 is FQNNGV in the germline V gene. This CDR3 comprises 16 residues. With V trimmed by 1 base and J by 0 bases, 3 bases remained unmatched. The chain's CDR3 is CASSLVASGSYNEQFF. CDR3 sequence (DNA): TGTGCCAGCAGCTTAGTGGCTAGCGGCTCCTACAATGAGCAGTTCTTC.

The chain links TRBV7-9 to TRBJ2-7; a weak D match, TRBD1 (6 bases). Germline assignment: CDR1 SEHNR and CDR2 FQNEAQ (reference sequence). Trimming took 3 bases from V and 2 from J, leaving 14 bases between them. This CDR3 contains 15 residues. The chain's CDR3 is CASSFLTGTTYEQYF. The DNA for the CDR3 is TGTGCCAGCAGCTTCTTGACCGGGACAACCTACGAGCAGTACTTC.

The chain has TRBV7-8 and TRBJ2-7; possible D gene TRBD2, 6 bases. The CDR3 extends over 14 amino acids. The V gene lost 3 bases and the J gene lost 1 base, with 10 bases spanning the gap. Germline loops: CDR1 SGHVS, CDR2 FQNEAQ. For the CDR3, the DNA is TGTGCCAGCAGCTTCACGGGGGTTTCCTACGAGCAGTACTTC. Translated, it gives CASSFTGVSYEQYF.

The CDR3 DNA sequence: TGTGCCAGCGATCAGGGACAACTAGCGGAGTCCTACGAGCAGTACTTC. As protein: CASDQGQLAESYEQYF. This sequence joins TRBV21-1 and TRBJ2-7; the table's TRBD2 call for D was not verified on the DNA. TRBV21-1 is flagged as a pseudogene. This CDR3 is built from 16 residues.

The chain links TRBV5-5 to TRBJ1-4; D is undetermined. With 1 base removed from V and 0 bases from J, the gap between germline ends came to 7 bases. This CDR3 has 15 residues. Germline CDR1 and CDR2: SGHKS and YYEKEE (reference sequence). The CDR3: CASSLFPATNEKLFF. The CDR3 DNA is TGTGCCAGCAGCTTGTTCCCTGCAACTAATGAAAAACTGTTTTTT.

The rearrangement uses TRBV11-2 and TRBJ2-7; TRBD1 is a possible D gene (5 bases). CDR3 length equals 13 residues. The V gene's germline CDR1 is SGHAT and CDR2 FQNNGV. V gave up 1 base and J gave up 7 bases, with 11 bases separating them. CDR3 sequence reads: CASSLAPGFEQYF. The CDR3 DNA sequence: TGTGCCAGCAGCTTAGCCCCAGGGTTTGAGCAGTACTTC.

The chain uses TRBV29-1 and TRBJ2-7, with D maybe TRBD1 (5 bases). Deletions cut 5 bases from V and 0 bases from J, with 8 bases between. The CDR3 covers 12 residues. Germline CDR1 SQVTM, CDR2 ANQGSEA. The CDR3: CSVYDSSYEQYF. CDR3 bases: TGCAGCGTTTATGACAGCTCCTACGAGCAGTACTTC.

The chain is built from TRBV28 and TRBJ1-2, with TRBD1 matching 9 bases. CDR1 and CDR2 (germline): MDHEN, SYDVKM. V dropped 4 bases and J dropped 5; count of bases not matched to a gene: 8. CDR3 length: 15 residues. CDR3 DNA sequence: TGTGCCAGCAGTTCTCGACAGGGGGAATGGTATGGCTACACCTTC. This codes for CASSSRQGEWYGYTF.

V and J are TRBV27 and TRBJ2-5, with 8 bases aligning to TRBD1. The CDR3 contains 14 residues. The germline CDR1 and CDR2 sequences are MNHEY and SMNVEV (reference sequence). V shed 7 bases, J shed 5 bases, and the junction held 9 bases outside the gene matches. The CDR3 DNA reads TGTGCCAGCAAGGCGACAGGGGAGAAGGAGACCCAGTACTTC. This gives the protein CASKATGEKETQYF.

This chain uses TRBV6-5 with TRBJ1-1; D gene unclear. CDR1 is MNHEY, CDR2 SVGAGI, per germline. Deletions cut 0 bases from V and 3 bases from J, with 11 bases between. The CDR3 loop spans 15 amino acids. CDR3 region: CASSYSNTADTEAFF. The CDR3 coding sequence is TGTGCCAGCAGTTACTCGAATACCGCGGACACTGAAGCTTTCTTT.

The chain carries TRBV7-6 and TRBJ2-3; no clear D. CDR1 and CDR2 from the germline V gene are SGHVS and FNYEAQ. Trimming took off 3 bases at V and 6 bases at J, with 19 bases between the two ends. The CDR3 length is 16 residues. Here the CDR3 DNA reads TGTGCCAGCAGCTTGTCTTGGGCGGATCCGGCGGATACGCAGTATTTT. As protein: CASSLSWADPADTQYF.

The chain has TRBV5-5 and TRBJ2-7; 7 bases align to TRBD2. Germline V CDR1 and CDR2: SGHKS, YYEKEE (reference sequence). V was clipped by 4 bases and J by 0 bases; unmatched bases: 13. CDR3 size: 17 residues. The CDR3 reads CASSNRDVRGSSYEQYF. CDR3 in DNA: TGTGCCAGCAGCAACCGGGATGTTCGCGGGAGCTCCTACGAGCAGTACTTC.

Of note for this clone: The sample holds other DNA sequences that translate to the same CDR3. The chain employs TRBV4-1 and TRBJ2-2; D call uncertain. The CDR3 loop spans 12 amino acids. Between the trimmed V and J ends, which lost 6 bases and 4 bases, there was a span of 6 bases. Per the germline V gene, CDR1 is MGHRA and CDR2 is YSYEKL. In nucleotides, the CDR3 is TGCGCCAGCAGTCAGGTCACCGGGGAGCTGTTTTTT. Its translation: CASSQVTGELFF.

In its sample, this clone was seen once. J is TRBJ1-1 and V is TRBV29-1; no definite D call. The V end lost 2 bases, the J end lost 4 bases, and 11 bases lay between the germline ends. CDR1 is SQVTM, CDR2 ANQGSEA, per germline. This CDR3 has 13 amino acids. The CDR3 protein is CSVEMGGGTEAFF. DNA for the CDR3: TGCAGCGTTGAAATGGGAGGAGGCACTGAAGCTTTCTTT.

The chain uses TRBV19 and TRBJ2-6, with no clear D. The germline gives CDR1 LNHDA, CDR2 SQIVND (reference sequence). The CDR3 has 15 amino acids. V lost 3 bases and J 0 bases, leaving 6 bases between the germline ends. DNA of the CDR3: TGTGCCAGTAGTATGCTGGTCTCTGGGGCCAACGTCCTGACTTTC. Its protein product is CASSMLVSGANVLTF.

This chain connects TRBV7-2 to TRBJ2-5, with a tentative D call TRBD1 (6 bases). Germline values: CDR1 SGHTA, CDR2 FQGNSA. The CDR3 totals 14 residues. Trimming removed 2 bases at V and 7 bases at J, with 14 bases between. CDR3 nucleotide sequence: TGTGCCAGCAGCTTACCGGACAGTTCGTGGACCCAGTACTTC. Translating it yields CASSLPDSSWTQYF.

J is TRBJ1-1 and V is TRBV7-9; D uncertain. Trimming pared 5 bases from V and 7 bases from J, leaving 17 bases between. CDR3 size: 14 residues. The V gene's germline CDR1 is SEHNR and CDR2 FQNEAQ (reference sequence). This CDR3 reads CASSPHTPKIEAFF. Written as DNA, the CDR3 is TGTGCCAGCAGCCCCCATACCCCGAAGATTGAAGCTTTCTTT.

The V gene is TRBV27, the J gene TRBJ2-7; 10 bases align to TRBD2. The germline V gene encodes CDR1 MNHEY and CDR2 SMNVEV (reference sequence). Germline trimming cut 5 bases from V and 4 bases from J; bases unmatched to any gene: 8. CDR3 size: 15 residues. CDR3 sequence: CASSRTSGNFYEQYF. CDR3 in DNA: TGTGCCAGCAGTAGGACTAGCGGAAATTTTTACGAGCAGTACTTC.

The chain has TRBV7-7 and TRBJ2-5; 7 bases map to TRBD2. With V trimmed by 5 bases and J by 4 bases, 4 bases remained unmatched. CDR3 length: 13 residues. Germline loops: CDR1 SSHAT, CDR2 FNYEAQ (reference sequence). The CDR3 DNA sequence: TGTGCCAGCAGCCCCCGACTAGCAGAGACCCAGTACTTC. Its translation is CASSPRLAETQYF.

As for this clone: Distinct nucleotide sequences in the sample also encode this CDR3. The rearrangement uses TRBV7-6 and TRBJ1-1; D uncertain. The ends were cut back, 1 base at V and 1 base at J, with 4 bases in the middle. The germline CDR1 and CDR2 sequences are SGHVS and FNYEAQ. There are 13 residues in the CDR3. CDR3 in DNA: TGTGCCAGCAGCTTAGGAAAGAACACTGAAGCTTTCTTT. Translating gives CASSLGKNTEAFF.

This clone was found once. The rearrangement joins TRBV30 to TRBJ2-7; 9 bases align to TRBD2. Germline lookup yields CDR1 GTSNPN and CDR2 SVGIG (reference sequence). V trimming: 2 bases; J trimming: 2 bases; junction bases outside the gene matches: 4. The CDR3 contains 14 residues. In DNA, the CDR3 is TGTGCCTGGAGTTCTAGCGGGGCCACCTACGAGCAGTACTTC. It encodes CAWSSSGATYEQYF. The full variable domain, with the rest looked up from reference TRBV30 and TRBJ2-7, is SQTIHQWPATLVQPVGSPLSLECTVEGTSNPNLYWYRQAAGRGLQLLFYSVGIGQISSEVPQNLSASRPQDRQFILSSKKLLLSDSGFYLCAWSSSGATYEQYFGPGTRLTVT.

The rearrangement uses TRBV2 and TRBJ1-5; no clear D gene. Germline loops: CDR1 SNHLY, CDR2 FYNNEI. Trimming shortened V by 2 bases and J by 1 base, and 6 bases separated the two germline ends. The CDR3 extends over 14 amino acids. Here the CDR3 DNA reads TGTGCCAGCAGTGAATCGGGGAGCAATCAGCCCCAGCATTTT. This sequence encodes CASSESGSNQPQHF.

The chain joins TRBV15 to TRBJ1-1; tentatively, D is TRBD1 (6 bases). Germline-derived CDR1 and CDR2 are LNHNV and YYDKDF (reference sequence). V lost 2 bases and J lost 4, with 8 bases in between. The CDR3 totals 13 residues. This CDR3 reads CATSRQGSTEAFF. The CDR3 DNA reads TGTGCCACCAGCAGACAGGGGAGCACTGAAGCTTTCTTT. Complete variable domain (other parts from reference TRBV15 and TRBJ1-1): DAMVIQNPRYQVTQFGKPVTLSCSQTLNHNVMYWYQQKSSQAPKLLFHYYDKDFNNEADTPDNFQSRRPNTSFCFLDIRSPGLGDTAMYLCATSRQGSTEAFFGQGTRLTVV.

This clone has only one observation. This chain joins TRBV7-9 and TRBJ2-7; 11 bases are shared with TRBD1. V lost 5 bases to trimming and J lost 3 bases; unmatched junction nucleotides: 6. The CDR3 sequence is 15 residues long. Germline values: CDR1 SEHNR, CDR2 FQNEAQ (reference sequence). The CDR3 sequence is CASSRPGQGDYEQYF. The CDR3 region has the DNA TGTGCCAGCAGCCGGCCGGGACAGGGGGACTACGAGCAGTACTTC.